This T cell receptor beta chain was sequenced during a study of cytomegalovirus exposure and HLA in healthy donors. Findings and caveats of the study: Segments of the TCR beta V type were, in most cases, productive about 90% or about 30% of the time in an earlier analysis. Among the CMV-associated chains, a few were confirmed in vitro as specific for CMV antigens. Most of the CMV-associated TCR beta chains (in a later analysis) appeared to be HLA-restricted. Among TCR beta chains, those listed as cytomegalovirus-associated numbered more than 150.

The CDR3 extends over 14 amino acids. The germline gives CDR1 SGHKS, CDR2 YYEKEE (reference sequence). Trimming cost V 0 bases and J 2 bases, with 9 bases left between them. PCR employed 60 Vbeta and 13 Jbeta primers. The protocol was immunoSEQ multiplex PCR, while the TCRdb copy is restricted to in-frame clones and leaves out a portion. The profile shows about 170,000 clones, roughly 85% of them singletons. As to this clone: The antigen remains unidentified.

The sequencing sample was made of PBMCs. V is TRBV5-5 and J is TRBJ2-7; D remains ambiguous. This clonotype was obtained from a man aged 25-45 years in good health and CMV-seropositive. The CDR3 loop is CASSLGPLTYEQYF. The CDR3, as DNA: TGTGCCAGCAGCTTGGGGCCACTAACCTACGAGCAGTACTTC.